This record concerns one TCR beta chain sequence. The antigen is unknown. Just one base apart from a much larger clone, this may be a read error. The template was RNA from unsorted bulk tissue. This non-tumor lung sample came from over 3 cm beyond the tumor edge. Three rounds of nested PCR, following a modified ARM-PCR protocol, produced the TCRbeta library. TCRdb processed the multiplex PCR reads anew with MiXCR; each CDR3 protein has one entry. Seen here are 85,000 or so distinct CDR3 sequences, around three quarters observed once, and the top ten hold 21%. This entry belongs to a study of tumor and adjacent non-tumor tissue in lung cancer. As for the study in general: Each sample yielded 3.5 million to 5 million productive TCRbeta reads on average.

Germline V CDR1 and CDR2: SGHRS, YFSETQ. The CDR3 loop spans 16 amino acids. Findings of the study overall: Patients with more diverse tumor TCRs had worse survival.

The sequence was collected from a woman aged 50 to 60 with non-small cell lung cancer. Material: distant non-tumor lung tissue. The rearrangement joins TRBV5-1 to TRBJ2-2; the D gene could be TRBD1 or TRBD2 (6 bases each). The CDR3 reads CASNLAGGVSAGELFF. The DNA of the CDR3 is TGCGCCAGCAACTTGGCCGGGGGCGTAAGCGCCGGGGAGCTGTTTTTT.